This paragraph covers one T cell receptor (beta chain) sequence. Its antigen is not known. The study ran its PCR with 60 Vbeta and 13 Jbeta primers. The data were produced by immunoSEQ multiplex PCR, yet TCRdb's version contains in-frame clones alone and is incomplete. The sample shows 200,000 to 250,000 clones, over 70% of them seen only once. The CDR3 is 15 amino acids. Germline assignment: CDR1 MNHNS and CDR2 SASEGT. Trimming stripped 6 bases from V and 4 bases from J, with 15 bases between. This specimen comes from a study of cytomegalovirus exposure and HLA in healthy donors. For the study at large: Early on, a data release was issued that held 80 million to 90 million unique TCRs from HLA-typed donors. Within the Caucasian-associated ancestry cluster were around four fifths of the 350 to 400 genotyped donors. Study-wide results and limits: DRB1 showed the most TCR associations and HLA-C the fewest in a later analysis, as rates varied by HLA locus. Several top significant clusters appeared, in a later analysis, to be linked to common viral pathogens.

The sequence came from a woman aged 55-75 years in good health and CMV-seropositive. Source material: PBMCs. V usage is TRBV6-1 and J usage is TRBJ1-4; D is ambiguous. The CDR3 sequence: CASRRPGANNEKLFF. For the CDR3, the DNA is TGTGCCAGCAGGAGACCAGGCGCTAATAATGAAAAACTGTTTTTT.